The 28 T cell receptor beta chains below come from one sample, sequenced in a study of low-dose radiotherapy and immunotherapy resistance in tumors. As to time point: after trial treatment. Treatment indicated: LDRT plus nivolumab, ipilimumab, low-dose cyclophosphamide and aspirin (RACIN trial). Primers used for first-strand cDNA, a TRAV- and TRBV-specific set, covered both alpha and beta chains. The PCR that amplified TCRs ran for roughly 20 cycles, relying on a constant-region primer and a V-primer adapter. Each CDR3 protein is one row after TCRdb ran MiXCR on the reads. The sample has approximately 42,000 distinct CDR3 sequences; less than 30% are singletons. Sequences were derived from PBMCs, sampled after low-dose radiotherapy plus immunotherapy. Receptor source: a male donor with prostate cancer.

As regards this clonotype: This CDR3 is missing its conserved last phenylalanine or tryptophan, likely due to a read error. CDR3 DNA: TGTGCCAGCGGTCAGGCGGGGGAGCAGTACTGC. Translation: CASGQAGEQYC. The chain links TRBV28 to TRBJ2-7, with D maybe TRBD2 (6 bases). CDR1 MDHEN and CDR2 SYDVKM come from the germline V gene. Trimming stripped 8 bases from V and 7 bases from J, with 12 bases between. This CDR3 has 11 amino acids.

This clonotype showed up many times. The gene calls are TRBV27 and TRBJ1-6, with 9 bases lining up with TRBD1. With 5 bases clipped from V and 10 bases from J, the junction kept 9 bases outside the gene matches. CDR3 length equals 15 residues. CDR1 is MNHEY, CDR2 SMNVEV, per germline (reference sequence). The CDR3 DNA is TGTGCCAGCAGTCCCCGGGACAGGGCGGCGTCACCCCTCCACTTT. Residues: CASSPRDRAASPLHF.

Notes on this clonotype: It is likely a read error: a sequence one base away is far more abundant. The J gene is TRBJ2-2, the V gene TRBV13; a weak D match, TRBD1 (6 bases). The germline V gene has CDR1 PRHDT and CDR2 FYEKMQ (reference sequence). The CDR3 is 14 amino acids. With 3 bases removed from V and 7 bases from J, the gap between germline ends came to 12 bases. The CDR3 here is CASSFGTWVGELFF. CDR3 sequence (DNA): TGTGCCAGCAGCTTCGGGACATGGGTCGGGGAGCTGTTTTTT.

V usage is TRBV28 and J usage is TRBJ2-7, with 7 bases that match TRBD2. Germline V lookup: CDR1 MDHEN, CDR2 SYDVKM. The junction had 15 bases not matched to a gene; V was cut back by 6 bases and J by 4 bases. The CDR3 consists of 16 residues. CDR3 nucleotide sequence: TGTGCCAGCAGCCGAGGCCCCTTTATACTAGCGTACGAGCAGTACTTC. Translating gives CASSRGPFILAYEQYF.

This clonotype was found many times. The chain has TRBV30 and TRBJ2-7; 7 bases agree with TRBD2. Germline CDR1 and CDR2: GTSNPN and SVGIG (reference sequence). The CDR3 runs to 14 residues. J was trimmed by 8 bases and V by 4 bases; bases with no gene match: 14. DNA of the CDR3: TGTGCCTGGAATCTTGGGGGGGGTCCTACGAAGCAGTACTTC. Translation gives CAWNLGGGPTKQYF. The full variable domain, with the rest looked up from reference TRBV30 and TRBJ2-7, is SQTIHQWPATLVQPVGSPLSLECTVEGTSNPNLYWYRQAAGRGLQLLFYSVGIGQISSEVPQNLSASRPQDRQFILSSKKLLLSDSGFYLCAWNLGGGPTKQYFGPGTRLTVT.

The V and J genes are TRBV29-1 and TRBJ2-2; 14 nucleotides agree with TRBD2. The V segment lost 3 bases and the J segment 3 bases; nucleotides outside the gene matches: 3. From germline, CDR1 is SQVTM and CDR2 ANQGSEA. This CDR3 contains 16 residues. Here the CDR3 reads CSVETSGGAYTGELFF. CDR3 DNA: TGCAGCGTTGAGACTAGCGGGGGGGCCTACACCGGGGAGCTGTTTTTT.

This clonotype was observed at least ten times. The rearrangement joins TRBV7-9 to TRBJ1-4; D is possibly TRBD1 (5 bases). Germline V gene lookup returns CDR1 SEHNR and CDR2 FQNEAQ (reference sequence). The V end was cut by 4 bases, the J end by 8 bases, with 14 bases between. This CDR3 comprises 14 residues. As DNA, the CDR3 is TGTGCCAGCAGCTGGGACGGGCGCCGGGAAAAACTGTTTTTT. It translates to CASSWDGRREKLFF.

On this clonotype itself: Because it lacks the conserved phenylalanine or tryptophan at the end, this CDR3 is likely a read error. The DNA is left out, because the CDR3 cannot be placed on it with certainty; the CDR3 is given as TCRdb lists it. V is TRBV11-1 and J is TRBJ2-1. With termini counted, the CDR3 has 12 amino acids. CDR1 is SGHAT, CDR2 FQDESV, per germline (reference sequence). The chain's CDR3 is CATSPPSYGQSL.

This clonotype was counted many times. The CDR3 region has the DNA TGCGCCAGCAGTCTTGCGAAACTGGCCGGGGAGCTGTTTTTT. Translation: CASSLAKLAGELFF. The V call is TRBV10-2, the J call TRBJ2-2; D ambiguous. In germline, CDR1 is WSHSY, CDR2 SAAADI. Trimming stripped 5 bases from V and 6 bases from J, with 13 bases between. The CDR3 totals 14 residues.

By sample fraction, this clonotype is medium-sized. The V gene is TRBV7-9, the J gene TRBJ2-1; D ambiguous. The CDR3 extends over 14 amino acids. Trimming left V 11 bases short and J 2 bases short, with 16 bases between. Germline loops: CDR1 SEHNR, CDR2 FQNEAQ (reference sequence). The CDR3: CAVPGGVPYNEQFF. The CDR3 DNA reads TGTGCCGTCCCGGGCGGAGTCCCCTACAATGAGCAGTTCTTC.

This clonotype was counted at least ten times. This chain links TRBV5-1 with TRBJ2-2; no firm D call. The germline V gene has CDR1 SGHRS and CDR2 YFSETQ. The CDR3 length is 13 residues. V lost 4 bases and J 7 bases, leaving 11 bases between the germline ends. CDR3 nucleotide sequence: TGCGCCAGCAGCGACCTCGGAATCGGGGAGCTGTTTTTT. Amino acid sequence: CASSDLGIGELFF.

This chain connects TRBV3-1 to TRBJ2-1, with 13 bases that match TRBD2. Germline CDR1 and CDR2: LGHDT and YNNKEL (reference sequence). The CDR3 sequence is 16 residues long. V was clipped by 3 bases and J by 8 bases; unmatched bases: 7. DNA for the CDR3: TGTGCCAGCAGCCAGATTACTAGCGGGAGGGCCTATGAGCAGTTCTTC. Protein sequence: CASSQITSGRAYEQFF.

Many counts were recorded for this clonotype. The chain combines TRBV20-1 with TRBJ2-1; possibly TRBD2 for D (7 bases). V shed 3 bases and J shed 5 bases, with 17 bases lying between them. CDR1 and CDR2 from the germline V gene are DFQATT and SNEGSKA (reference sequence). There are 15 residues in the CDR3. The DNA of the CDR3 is TGCAGTGCTAGGGCGTGGGGGGGCGTTAACAATGAGCAGTTCTTC. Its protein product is CSARAWGGVNNEQFF.

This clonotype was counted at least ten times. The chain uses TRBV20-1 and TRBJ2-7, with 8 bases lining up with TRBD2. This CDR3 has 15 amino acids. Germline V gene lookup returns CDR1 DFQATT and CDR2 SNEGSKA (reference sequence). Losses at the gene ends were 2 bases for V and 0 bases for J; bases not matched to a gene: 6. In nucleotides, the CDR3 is TGCAGTGCTAGACGTTCCGGACTAGCCTCCTACGAGCAGTACTTC. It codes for CSARRSGLASYEQYF.

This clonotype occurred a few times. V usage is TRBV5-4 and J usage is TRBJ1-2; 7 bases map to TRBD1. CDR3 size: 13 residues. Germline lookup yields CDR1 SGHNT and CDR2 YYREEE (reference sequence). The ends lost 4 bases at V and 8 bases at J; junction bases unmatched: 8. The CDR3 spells CASSGPDRSGYTF. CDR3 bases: TGTGCCAGCAGCGGGCCGGACAGGAGCGGCTACACCTTC.

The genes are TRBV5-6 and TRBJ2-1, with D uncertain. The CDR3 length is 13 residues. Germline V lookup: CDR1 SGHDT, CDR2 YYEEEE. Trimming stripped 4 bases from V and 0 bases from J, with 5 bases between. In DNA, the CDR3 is TGTGCCAGCAGCCAGAGCTCCTACAATGAGCAGTTCTTC. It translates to CASSQSSYNEQFF.

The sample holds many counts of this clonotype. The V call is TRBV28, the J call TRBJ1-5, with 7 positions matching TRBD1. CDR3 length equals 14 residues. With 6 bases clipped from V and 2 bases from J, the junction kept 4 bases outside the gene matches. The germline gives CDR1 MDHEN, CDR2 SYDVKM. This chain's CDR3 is CASRQGVGNQPQHF. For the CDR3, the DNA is TGTGCCAGCAGGCAGGGGGTTGGCAATCAGCCCCAGCATTTT.

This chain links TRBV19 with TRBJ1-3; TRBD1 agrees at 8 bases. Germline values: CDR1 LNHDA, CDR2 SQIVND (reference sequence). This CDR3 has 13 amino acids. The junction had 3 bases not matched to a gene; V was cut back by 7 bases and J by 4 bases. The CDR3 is CASKGTGGNTIYF. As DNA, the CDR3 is TGTGCCAGTAAGGGGACAGGCGGAAACACCATATATTTT.

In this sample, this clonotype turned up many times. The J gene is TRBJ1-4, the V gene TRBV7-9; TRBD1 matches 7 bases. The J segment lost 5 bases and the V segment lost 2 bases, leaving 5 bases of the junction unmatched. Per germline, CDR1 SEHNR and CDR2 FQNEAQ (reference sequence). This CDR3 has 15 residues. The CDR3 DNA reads TGTGCCAGCAGCTTACGCGGGACAGAGAATGAAAAACTGTTTTTT. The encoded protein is CASSLRGTENEKLFF.

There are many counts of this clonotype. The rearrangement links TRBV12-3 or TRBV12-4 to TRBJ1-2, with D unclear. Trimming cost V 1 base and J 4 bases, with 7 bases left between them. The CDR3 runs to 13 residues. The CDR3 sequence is CASSLGSGYGYTF. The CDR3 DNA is TGTGCCAGCAGTTTAGGATCGGGCTATGGCTACACCTTC.

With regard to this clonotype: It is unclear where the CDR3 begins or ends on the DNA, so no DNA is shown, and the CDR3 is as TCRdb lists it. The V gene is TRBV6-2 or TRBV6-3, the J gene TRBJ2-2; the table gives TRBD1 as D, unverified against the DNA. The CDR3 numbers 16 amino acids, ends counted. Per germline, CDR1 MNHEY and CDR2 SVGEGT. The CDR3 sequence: CASRRAGTANTGSCFF.

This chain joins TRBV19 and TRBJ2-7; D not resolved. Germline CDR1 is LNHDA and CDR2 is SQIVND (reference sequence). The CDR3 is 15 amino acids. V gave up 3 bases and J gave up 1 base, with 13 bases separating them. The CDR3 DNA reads TGTGCCAGTAGTATGGGGTGGGAAGTGTCCTACGAGCAGTACTTC. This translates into CASSMGWEVSYEQYF. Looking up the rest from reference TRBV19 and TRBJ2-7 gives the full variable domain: DGGITQSPKYLFRKEGQNVTLSCEQNLNHDAMYWYRQDPGQGLRLIYYSQIVNDFQKGDIAEGYSVSREKKESFPLTVTSAQKNPTAFYLCASSMGWEVSYEQYFGPGTRLTVT.

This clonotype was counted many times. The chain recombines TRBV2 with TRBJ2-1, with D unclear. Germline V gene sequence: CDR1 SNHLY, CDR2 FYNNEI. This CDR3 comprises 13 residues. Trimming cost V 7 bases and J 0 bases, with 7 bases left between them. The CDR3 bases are TGTGCCAGCACACAGAGCTCCTACAATGAGCAGTTCTTC. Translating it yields CASTQSSYNEQFF.

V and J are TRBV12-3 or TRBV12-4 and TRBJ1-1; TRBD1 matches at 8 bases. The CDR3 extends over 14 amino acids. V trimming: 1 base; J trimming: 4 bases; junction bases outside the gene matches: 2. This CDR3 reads CASSLDRGSTEAFF. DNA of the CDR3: TGTGCCAGCAGTTTAGACAGGGGGAGCACTGAAGCTTTCTTT.

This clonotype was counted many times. The CDR3 coding sequence is TGTGCCAGCAGCTCCCTCTTAAACTATGGCTACACCTTC. Its translation: CASSSLLNYGYTF. This sequence joins TRBV7-2 and TRBJ1-2; no clear D gene. Germline-derived CDR1 and CDR2 are SGHTA and FQGNSA. Trimming stripped 4 bases from V and 2 bases from J, with 8 bases between. CDR3 length equals 13 residues.

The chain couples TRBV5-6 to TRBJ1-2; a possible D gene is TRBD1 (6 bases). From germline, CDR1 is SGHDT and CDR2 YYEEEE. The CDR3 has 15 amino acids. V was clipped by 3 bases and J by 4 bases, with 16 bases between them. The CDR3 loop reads CASSYPGGVSYGYTF. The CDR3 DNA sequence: TGTGCCAGCAGCTACCCCGGGGGCGTATCCTATGGCTACACCTTC. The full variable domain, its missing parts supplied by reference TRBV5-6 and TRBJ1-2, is DAGVTQSPTHLIKTRGQQVTLRCSPKSGHDTVSWYQQALGQGPQFIFQYYEEEERQRGNFPDRFSGHQFPNYSSELNVNALLLGDSALYLCASSYPGGVSYGYTFGSGTRLTVV.

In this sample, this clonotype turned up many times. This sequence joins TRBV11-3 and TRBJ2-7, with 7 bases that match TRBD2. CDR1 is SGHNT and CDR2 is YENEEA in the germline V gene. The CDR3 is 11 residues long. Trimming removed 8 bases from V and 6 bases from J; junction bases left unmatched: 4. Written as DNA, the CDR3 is TGTGCCAGCGAGCGGGGAGGCGAGCAGTACTTC. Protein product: CASERGGEQYF.

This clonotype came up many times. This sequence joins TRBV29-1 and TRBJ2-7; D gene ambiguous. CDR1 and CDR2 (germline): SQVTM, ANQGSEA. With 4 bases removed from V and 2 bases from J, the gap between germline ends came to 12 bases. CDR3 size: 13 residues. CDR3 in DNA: TGCAGCGTTGTGGCTAGTTCCCCCTACGAGCAGTACTTC. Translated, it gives CSVVASSPYEQYF.